In its sample, the clone carrying this T cell receptor beta chain was seen a few times. Antigen specificity is unknown. TCRdb reprocessed the 5' RACE reads with MiXCR, giving one entry per CDR3 protein. This sample carries 300,000 or so distinct CDR3 sequences, 8% to 9.5% of them seen once, and the ten largest clones take roughly a sixth. The data derive from a study of T cells after yellow fever vaccination. Study-level results: Most clones from primary vaccination were detected again post-booster (approximately 97% CD4, 88% CD8).

V lost 3 bases and J lost 2, with 8 bases in between. The V gene's germline CDR1 is MNHEY and CDR2 SMNVEV (reference sequence). This CDR3 is 14 amino acids long. The V gene is TRBV27, the J gene TRBJ2-1; tentatively, D is TRBD1 (5 bases). This TCR was recovered from a man aged 18 to 30 who received the YFV17D yellow fever vaccine. This material consisted of PBMCs, taken about 49 days after the first yellow fever vaccination. The CDR3 DNA reads as TGTGCCAGCAGTTTCGTGGGGCCCTACAATGAGCAGTTCTTC. Its translation: CASSFVGPYNEQFF.